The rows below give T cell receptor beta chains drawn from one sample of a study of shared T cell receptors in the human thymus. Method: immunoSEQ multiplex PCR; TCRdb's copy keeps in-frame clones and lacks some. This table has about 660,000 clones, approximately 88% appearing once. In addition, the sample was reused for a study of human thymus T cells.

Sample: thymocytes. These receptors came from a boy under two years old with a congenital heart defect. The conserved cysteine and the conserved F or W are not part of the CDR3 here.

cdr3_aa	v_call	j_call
ASRGGQSSGNTIY	TRBV2	TRBJ1-3
ASSPQRSGRVATQY	TRBV7-8	TRBJ2-3
ASSATSGATDTQY	TRBV27	TRBJ2-3
ASSAGQGNTGELF	TRBV28	TRBJ2-2
ALALIGGGTEAF	TRBV7-9	TRBJ1-1
ASSFGHTEKLF	TRBV12-1	TRBJ1-4
ASTALSGRALAKNIQY	TRBV2	TRBJ2-4
ASSLVHLGGIVHEQY	TRBV7-9	TRBJ2-7
ASSLAEDGANTEAF	TRBV7-8	TRBJ1-1
ASSLAGGLAGAREQY	TRBV5-1	TRBJ2-7
ASSAREETDQPQH	TRBV6-1	TRBJ1-5
ASSLGTGSSTDTQY	TRBV13	TRBJ2-3
ATGTDHQPQH	TRBV15	TRBJ1-5
ASSPPNRSGQNEKLF	TRBV19	TRBJ1-4
ASSQDGTPLREQY	TRBV4-3	TRBJ2-7